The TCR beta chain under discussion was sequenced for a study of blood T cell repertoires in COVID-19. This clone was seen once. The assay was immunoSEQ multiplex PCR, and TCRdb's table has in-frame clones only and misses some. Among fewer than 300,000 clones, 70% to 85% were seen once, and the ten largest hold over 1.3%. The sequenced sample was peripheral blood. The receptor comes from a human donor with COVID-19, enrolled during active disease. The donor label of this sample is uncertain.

The CDR3 nucleotides read TGTGCCAGCAGCCACTACACAGGGGGCGCGGGGGCCGAAAAACTGTTTTTT. As protein: CASSHYTGGAGAEKLFF. The rearrangement joins TRBV3-1 (or the pseudogene TRBV3-2) to TRBJ1-4; TRBD1 matches at 9 bases. The length of the CDR3 is 17 residues. Germline loops: CDR1 LGHDT, CDR2 YNNKEL (reference sequence). With 3 bases clipped from V and 8 bases from J, the junction kept 13 bases outside the gene matches.